The 2 T cell receptor beta chains given below trace back to one sample, sequenced in a study of cytomegalovirus exposure and HLA in healthy donors. Both 60 Vbeta primers and 13 Jbeta primers went into the PCR. Sequencing used immunoSEQ multiplex PCR; TCRdb keeps in-frame clones, though not all of them. The sample lists roughly 76,000 clones; roughly 85% were seen once. The specimen sequenced was PBMCs. These receptors were collected from a man aged 30 to 39 in good health and CMV-seronegative.

The CDR3 loop is CASSLIGGGYEQYF. The CDR3 nucleotides read TGTGCCAGCAGCTTGATTGGGGGCGGCTACGAGCAGTACTTC. The J gene is TRBJ2-7, the V gene TRBV5-8, with a possible D match to TRBD1 (6 bases). This CDR3 spans 14 amino acids. Between the trimmed V and J ends, which lost 1 base and 3 bases, there was a span of 11 bases. CDR1 is SGHTS and CDR2 is YDEGEE in the germline V gene. Variable domain in full (rest from reference TRBV5-8 and TRBJ2-7): EAGVTQSPTHLIKTRGQQATLRCSPISGHTSVYWYQQALGLGLQFLLWYDEGEERNRGNFPPRFSGRQFPNYSSELNVNALELEDSALYLCASSLIGGGYEQYFGPGTRLTVT.

This sequence joins TRBV5-6 and TRBJ2-7; 10 bases are a match to TRBD2. Germline trimming cut 1 base from V and 3 bases from J; bases unmatched to any gene: 4. The CDR3 spans 15 residues. Looked up from germline, CDR1 is SGHDT and CDR2 is YYEEEE. The CDR3 is CASSLTSSGSYEQYF. CDR3 nucleotide sequence: TGTGCCAGCAGCTTGACGTCTAGCGGGAGCTACGAGCAGTACTTC. The full variable domain, rest sourced from reference TRBV5-6 and TRBJ2-7, is DAGVTQSPTHLIKTRGQQVTLRCSPKSGHDTVSWYQQALGQGPQFIFQYYEEEERQRGNFPDRFSGHQFPNYSSELNVNALLLGDSALYLCASSLTSSGSYEQYFGPGTRLTVT.